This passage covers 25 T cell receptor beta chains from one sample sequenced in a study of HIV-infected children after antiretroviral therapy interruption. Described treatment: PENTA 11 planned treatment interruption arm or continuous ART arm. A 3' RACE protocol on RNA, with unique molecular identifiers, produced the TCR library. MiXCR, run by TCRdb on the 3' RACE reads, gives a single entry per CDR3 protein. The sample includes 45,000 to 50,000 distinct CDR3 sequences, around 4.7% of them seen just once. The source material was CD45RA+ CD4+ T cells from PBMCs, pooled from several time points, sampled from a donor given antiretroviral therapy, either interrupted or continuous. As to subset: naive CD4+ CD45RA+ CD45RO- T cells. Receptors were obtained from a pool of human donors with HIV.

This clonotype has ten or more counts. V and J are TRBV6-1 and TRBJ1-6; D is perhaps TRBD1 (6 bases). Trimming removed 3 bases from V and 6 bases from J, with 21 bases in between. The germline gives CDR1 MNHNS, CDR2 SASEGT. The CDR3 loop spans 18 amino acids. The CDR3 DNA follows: TGTGCCAGCAGTGAGGTTGAGGGGGGCGGATTTTTTAATTCACCCCTCCACTTT. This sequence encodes CASSEVEGGGFFNSPLHF.

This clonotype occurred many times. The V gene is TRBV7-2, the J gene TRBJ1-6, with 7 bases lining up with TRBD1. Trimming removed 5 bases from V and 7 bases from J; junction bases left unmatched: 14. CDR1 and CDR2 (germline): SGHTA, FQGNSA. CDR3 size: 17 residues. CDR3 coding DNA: TGTGCCAGCAGCAACTATGTAGGGACAGCCTTAAATTCACCCCTCCACTTT. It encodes CASSNYVGTALNSPLHF.

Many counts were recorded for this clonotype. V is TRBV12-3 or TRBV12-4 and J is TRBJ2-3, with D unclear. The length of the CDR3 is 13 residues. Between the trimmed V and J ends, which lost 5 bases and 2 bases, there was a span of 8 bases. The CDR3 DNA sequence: TGTGCCAGCAGTATAGGGTCCACAGATACGCAGTATTTT. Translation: CASSIGSTDTQYF.

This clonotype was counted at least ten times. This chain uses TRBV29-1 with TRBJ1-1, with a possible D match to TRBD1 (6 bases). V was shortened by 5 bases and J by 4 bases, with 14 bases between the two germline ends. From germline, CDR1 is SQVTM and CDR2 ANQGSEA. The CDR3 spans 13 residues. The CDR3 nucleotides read TGCAGCGTTCAAGGGCAGGGGACCACTGAAGCTTTCTTT. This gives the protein CSVQGQGTTEAFF.

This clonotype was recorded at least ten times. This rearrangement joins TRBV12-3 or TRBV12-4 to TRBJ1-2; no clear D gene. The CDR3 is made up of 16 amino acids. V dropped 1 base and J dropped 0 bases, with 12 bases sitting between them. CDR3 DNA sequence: TGTGCCAGCAGTTTAGTTGTGAGGTCGGCTAACTATGGCTACACCTTC. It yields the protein CASSLVVRSANYGYTF.

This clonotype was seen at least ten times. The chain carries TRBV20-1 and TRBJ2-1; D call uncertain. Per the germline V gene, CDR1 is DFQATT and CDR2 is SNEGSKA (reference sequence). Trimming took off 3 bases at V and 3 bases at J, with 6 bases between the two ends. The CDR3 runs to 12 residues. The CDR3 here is CSASRSYNEQFF. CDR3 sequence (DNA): TGCAGTGCTAGTCGTAGCTACAATGAGCAGTTCTTC.

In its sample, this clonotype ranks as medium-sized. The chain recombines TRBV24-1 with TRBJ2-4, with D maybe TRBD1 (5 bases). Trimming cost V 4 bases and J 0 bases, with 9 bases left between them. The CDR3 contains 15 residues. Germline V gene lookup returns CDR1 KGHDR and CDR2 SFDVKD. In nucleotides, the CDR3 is TGTGCCACCAGTGACAGGGTTCTAGCCAAAAACATTCAGTACTTC. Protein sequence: CATSDRVLAKNIQYF.

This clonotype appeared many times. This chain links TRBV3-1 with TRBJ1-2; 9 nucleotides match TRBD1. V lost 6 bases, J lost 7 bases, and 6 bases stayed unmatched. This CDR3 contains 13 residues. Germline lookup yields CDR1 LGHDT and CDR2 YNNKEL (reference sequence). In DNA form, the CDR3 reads TGTGCCAGCAGTTTCACAGGGGGCCCTGGCTACACCTTC. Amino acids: CASSFTGGPGYTF.

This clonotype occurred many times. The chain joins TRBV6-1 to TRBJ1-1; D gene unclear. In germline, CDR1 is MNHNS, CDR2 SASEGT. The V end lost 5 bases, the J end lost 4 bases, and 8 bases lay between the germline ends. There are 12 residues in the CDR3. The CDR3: CASSSTATEAFF. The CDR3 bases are TGTGCCAGCAGTAGTACAGCCACTGAAGCTTTCTTT.

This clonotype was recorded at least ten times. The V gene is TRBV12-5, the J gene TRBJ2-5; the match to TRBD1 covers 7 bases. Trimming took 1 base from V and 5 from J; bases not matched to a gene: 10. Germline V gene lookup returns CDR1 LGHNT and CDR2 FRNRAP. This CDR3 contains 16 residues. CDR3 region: CASGLAPRGGRETQYF. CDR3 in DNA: TGTGCTAGTGGTTTGGCCCCCCGAGGGGGCCGCGAGACCCAGTACTTC.

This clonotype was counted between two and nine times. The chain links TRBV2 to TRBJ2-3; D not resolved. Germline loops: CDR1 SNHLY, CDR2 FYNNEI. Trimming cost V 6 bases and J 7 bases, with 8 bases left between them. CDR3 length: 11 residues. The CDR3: CASSQEHTQYF. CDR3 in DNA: TGTGCCAGCAGCCAAGAGCATACGCAGTATTTT.

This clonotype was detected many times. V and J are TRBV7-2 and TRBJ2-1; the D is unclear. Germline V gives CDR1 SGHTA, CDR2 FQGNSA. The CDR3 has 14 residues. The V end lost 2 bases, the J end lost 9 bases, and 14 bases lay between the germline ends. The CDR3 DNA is TGTGCCAGCAGCTTAACCTTTATGGAAGGTGAGCAGTTCTTC. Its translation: CASSLTFMEGEQFF.

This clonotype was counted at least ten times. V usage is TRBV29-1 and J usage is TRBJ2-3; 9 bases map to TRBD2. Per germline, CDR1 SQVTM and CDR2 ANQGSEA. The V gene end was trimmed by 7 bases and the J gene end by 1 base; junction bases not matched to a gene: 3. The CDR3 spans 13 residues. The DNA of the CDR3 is TGCAGCGGAATAGCGGGGGGCACAGATACGCAGTATTTT. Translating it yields CSGIAGGTDTQYF.

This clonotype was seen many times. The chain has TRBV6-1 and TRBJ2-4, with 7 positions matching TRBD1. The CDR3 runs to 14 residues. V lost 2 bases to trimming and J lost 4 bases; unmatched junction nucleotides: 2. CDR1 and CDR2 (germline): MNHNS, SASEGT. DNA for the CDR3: TGTGCCAGCAGTGAATCGGGACAGAAAAACATTCAGTACTTC. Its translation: CASSESGQKNIQYF.

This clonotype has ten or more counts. DNA of the CDR3: TGTGCCAGCAGCTCCTCTCCCGGAAACACCATATATTTT. Its protein product is CASSSSPGNTIYF. The chain employs TRBV5-6 and TRBJ1-3, with unresolved D. V was clipped by 3 bases and J by 4 bases, with 8 bases between them. The CDR3 runs 13 residues. The V gene's germline CDR1 is SGHDT and CDR2 YYEEEE.

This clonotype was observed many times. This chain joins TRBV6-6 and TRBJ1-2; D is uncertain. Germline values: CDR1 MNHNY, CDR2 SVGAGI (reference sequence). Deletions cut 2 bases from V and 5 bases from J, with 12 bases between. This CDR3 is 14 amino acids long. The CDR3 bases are TGTGCCAGCAGTTACAGAACGACCGATTATGGCTACACCTTC. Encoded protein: CASSYRTTDYGYTF.

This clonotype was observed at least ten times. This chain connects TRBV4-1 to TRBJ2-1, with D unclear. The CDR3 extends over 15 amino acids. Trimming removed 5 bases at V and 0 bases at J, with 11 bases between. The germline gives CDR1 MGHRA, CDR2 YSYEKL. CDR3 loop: CASSSLGRSYNEQFF. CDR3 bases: TGCGCCAGCAGCTCCCTCGGACGCTCCTACAATGAGCAGTTCTTC.

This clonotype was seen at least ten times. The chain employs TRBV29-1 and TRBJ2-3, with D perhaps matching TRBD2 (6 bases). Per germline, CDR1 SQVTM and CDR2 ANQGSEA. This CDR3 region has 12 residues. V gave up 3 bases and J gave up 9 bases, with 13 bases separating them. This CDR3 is CSVDIDRGTQYF. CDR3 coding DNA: TGCAGCGTTGATATAGACCGGGGGACGCAGTATTTT.

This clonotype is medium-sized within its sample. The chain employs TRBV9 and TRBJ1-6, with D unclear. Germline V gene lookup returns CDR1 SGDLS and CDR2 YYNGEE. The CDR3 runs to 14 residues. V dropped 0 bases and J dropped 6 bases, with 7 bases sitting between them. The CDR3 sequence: CASSVGPVNSPLHF. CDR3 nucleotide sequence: TGTGCCAGCAGCGTAGGGCCAGTTAATTCACCCCTCCACTTT.

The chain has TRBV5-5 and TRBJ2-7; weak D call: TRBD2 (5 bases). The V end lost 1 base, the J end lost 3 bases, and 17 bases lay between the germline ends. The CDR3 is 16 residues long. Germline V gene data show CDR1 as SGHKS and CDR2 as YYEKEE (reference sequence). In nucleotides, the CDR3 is TGTGCCAGCAGCTTGTACGTAGGGAGCGTTCTCTACGAGCAGTACTTC. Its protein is CASSLYVGSVLYEQYF.

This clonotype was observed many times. The CDR3 coding sequence is TGTGCCAGCAGCGTAGGGGCAGCTAACACTGAAGCTTTCTTT. It encodes CASSVGAANTEAFF. The genes are TRBV9 and TRBJ1-1, with D unclear. Between the trimmed V and J ends, which lost 0 bases and 2 bases, there was a span of 8 bases. Germline CDR1 reads SGDLS; CDR2 reads YYNGEE. The CDR3 loop spans 14 amino acids.

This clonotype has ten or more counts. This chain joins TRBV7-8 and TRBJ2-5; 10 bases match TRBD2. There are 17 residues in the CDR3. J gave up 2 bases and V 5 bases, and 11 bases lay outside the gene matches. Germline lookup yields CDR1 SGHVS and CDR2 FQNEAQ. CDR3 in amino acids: CASSPRPLTSGQETQYF. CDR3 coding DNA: TGTGCCAGCAGCCCACGACCCTTGACTAGCGGGCAAGAGACCCAGTACTTC.

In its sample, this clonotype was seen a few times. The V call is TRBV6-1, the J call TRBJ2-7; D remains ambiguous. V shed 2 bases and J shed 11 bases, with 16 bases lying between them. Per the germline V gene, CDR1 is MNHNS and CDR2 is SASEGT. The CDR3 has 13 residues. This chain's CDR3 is CASSESEALKEYF. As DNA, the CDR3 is TGTGCCAGCAGTGAATCCGAGGCCTTAAAGGAGTACTTC.

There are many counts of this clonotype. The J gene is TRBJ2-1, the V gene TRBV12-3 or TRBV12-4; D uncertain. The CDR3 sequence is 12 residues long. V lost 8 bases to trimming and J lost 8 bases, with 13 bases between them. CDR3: CASVSLRDEQFF. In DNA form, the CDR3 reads TGTGCCAGCGTGTCTCTTCGGGATGAGCAGTTCTTC.

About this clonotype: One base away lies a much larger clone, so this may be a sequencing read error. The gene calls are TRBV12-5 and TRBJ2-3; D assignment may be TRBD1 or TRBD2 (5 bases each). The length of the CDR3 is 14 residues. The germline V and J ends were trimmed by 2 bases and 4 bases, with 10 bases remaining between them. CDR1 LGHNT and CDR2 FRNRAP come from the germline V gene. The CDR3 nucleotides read TGTGCTAGTGGTTTGATAGAGGGGTCAGATACGCAGTATTTT. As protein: CASGLIEGSDTQYF.